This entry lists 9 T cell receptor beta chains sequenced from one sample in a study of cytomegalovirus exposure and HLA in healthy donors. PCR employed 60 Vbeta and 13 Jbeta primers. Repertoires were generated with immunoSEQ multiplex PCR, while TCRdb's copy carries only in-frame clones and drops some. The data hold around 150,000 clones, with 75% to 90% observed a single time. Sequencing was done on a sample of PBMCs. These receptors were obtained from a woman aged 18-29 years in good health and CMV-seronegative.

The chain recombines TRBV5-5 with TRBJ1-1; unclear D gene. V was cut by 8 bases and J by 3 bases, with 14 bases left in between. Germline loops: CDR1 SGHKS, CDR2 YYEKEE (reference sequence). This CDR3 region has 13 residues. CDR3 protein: CASKALIHTEAFF. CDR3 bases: TGTGCCAGTAAAGCGTTGATCCACACTGAAGCTTTCTTT. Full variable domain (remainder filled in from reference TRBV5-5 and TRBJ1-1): DAGVTQSPTHLIKTRGQQVTLRCSPISGHKSVSWYQQVLGQGPQFIFQYYEKEERGRGNFPDRFSARQFPNYSSELNVNALLLGDSALYLCASKALIHTEAFFGQGTRLTVV.

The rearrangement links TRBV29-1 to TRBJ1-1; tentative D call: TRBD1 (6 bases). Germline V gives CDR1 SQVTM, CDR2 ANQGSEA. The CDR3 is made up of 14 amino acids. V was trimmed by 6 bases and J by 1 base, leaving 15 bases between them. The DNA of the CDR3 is TGCAGCGTCCGAGGACAGTTTACGAACACTGAAGCTTTCTTT. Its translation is CSVRGQFTNTEAFF.

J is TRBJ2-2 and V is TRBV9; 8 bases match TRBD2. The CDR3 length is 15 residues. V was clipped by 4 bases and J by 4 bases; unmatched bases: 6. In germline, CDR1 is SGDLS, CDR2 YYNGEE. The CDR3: CASSPRGGGTGELFF. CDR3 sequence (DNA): TGTGCCAGCAGCCCCCGGGGGGGCGGCACCGGGGAGCTGTTTTTT.

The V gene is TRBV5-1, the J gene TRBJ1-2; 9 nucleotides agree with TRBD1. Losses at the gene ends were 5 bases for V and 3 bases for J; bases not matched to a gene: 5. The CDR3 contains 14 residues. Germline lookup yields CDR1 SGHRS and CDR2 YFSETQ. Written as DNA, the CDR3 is TGCGCCAGCAGGACAGGGGGAGGGGACTATGGCTACACCTTC. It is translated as CASRTGGGDYGYTF.

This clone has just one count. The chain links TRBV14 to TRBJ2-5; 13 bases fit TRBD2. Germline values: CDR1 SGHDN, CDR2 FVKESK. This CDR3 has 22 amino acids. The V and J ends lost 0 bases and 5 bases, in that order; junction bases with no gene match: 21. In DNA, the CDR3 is TGTGCCAGCAGCCAAGAAGTGGTAGGACTAGCGGGAGTTTCGAGATTGAGGGAGACCCAGTACTTC. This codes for CASSQEVVGLAGVSRLRETQYF. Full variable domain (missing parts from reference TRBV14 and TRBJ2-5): EAGVTQFPSHSVIEKGQTVTLRCDPISGHDNLYWYRRVMGKEIKFLLHFVKESKQDESGMPNNRFLAERTGGTYSTLKVQPAELEDSGVYFCASSQEVVGLAGVSRLRETQYFGPGTRLLVL.

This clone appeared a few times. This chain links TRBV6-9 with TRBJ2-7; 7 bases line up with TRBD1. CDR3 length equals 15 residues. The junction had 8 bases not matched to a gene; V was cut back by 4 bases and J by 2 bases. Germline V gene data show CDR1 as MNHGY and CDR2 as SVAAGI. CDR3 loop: CASSFRTGRTYEQYF. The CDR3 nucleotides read TGTGCCAGCAGTTTTAGGACAGGCCGTACCTACGAGCAGTACTTC.

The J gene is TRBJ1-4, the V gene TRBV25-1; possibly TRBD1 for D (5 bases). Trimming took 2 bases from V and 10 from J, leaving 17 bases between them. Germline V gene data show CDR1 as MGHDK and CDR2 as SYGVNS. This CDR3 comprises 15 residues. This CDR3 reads CASSEVDRQLGKLFF. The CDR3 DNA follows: TGTGCCAGCAGTGAAGTCGACAGACAATTGGGAAAACTGTTTTTT.

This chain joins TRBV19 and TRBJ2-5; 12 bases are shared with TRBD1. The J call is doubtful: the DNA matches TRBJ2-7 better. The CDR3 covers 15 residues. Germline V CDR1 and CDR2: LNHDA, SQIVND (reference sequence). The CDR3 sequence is CASSPGTGGSSEQYF. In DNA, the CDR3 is TGTGCCAGTAGTCCCGGGACAGGGGGCTCCAGCGAGCAGTACTTC.

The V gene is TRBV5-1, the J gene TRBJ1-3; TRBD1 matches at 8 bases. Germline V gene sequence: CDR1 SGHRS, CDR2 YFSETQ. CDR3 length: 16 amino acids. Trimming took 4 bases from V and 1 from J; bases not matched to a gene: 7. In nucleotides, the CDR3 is TGCGCCAGCAGCCGGACAGGGAGGAGGTCTGGAAACACCATATATTTT. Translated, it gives CASSRTGRRSGNTIYF. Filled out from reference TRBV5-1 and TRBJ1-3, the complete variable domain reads KAGVTQTPRYLIKTRGQQVTLSCSPISGHRSVSWYQQTPGQGLQFLFEYFSETQRNKGNFPGRFSGRQFSNSRSEMNVSTLELGDSALYLCASSRTGRRSGNTIYFGEGSWLTVV.